Listed below are T cell receptor beta chains from one sample, sequenced in a study of cytomegalovirus exposure and HLA in healthy donors. TCRdb's table, derived via immunoSEQ multiplex PCR, lists solely in-frame clones and lacks some. The sample contains more than 85,000 clones, 69% of which appear only once. The sample was PBMCs. These receptor sequences come from a woman in her sixties or seventies in good health and CMV-seropositive. Each CDR3 is given with its conserved first and last residue. A D gene is named only where the DNA matches it firmly.

>TRBV5-4|TRBJ1-2|NA
CASSLDREGGYTF
>TRBV6-5|TRBJ2-7|TRBD1
CASSSGQGSTYEYF
>TRBV18|TRBJ1-6|NA
CASSPAQGPSPLHF
>TRBV5-1|TRBJ1-4|NA
CASSLESGGPNEKLFF
>TRBV9|TRBJ2-7|TRBD1
CASSAGTGGTYEQYF
>TRBV6-6|TRBJ1-2|NA
CASSYSMADNYGYTF
>TRBV14|TRBJ2-3|TRBD2
CASSRDYSTDTQYF
>TRBV25-1|TRBJ1-2|NA
CASSDKGPNWGYTF
>TRBV6-1|TRBJ2-2|TRBD2
CASSVSGGLGAGELFF
>TRBV2|TRBJ1-4|TRBD1
CASSEERGLVNEKLFF
>TRBV29-1|TRBJ1-2|TRBD1
CSALKGGQGGTNYGYTF
>TRBV7-2|TRBJ2-7|TRBD1
CASSLDRGYSYEQYF
>TRBV19|TRBJ2-1|TRBD2
CASSRSGGVYNEQFF
>TRBV5-1|TRBJ2-1|TRBD1
CASSSGTGGYNEQFF
>TRBV9|TRBJ1-5|TRBD1
CASSQGVAGQPQHF
>TRBV2|TRBJ1-1|TRBD1
CASRTGGAGEAFF
>TRBV2|TRBJ2-1|TRBD1
CARGDRYDEQFF
>TRBV5-3|TRBJ1-2|NA
CARSWPQQGILLFNYGYTF
>TRBV6-6|TRBJ1-6|TRBD1
CASSGTGGNSPLHF
>TRBV2|TRBJ1-3|TRBD1
CASRRRTGPGNTIYF
>TRBV29-1|TRBJ1-2|TRBD1
CSVDDRGLPSGGYTF
>TRBV5-1|TRBJ2-5|TRBD2
CASSLETSDETQYF
>TRBV7-6|TRBJ2-1|TRBD1
CASRLRPGTGIGNEQFF
>TRBV7-9|TRBJ2-7|TRBD1
CASSPGQGTYEQYF
>TRBV7-8|TRBJ1-1|NA
CASSPSLGVGNTEAFF
>TRBV9|TRBJ2-2|NA
CASSPTVLPTGELFF
>TRBV5-1|TRBJ2-3|NA
CASSLGGASPNTDTQYF
>TRBV14|TRBJ2-1|NA
CASSLTATGFMGGLYNEQFF
>TRBV30|TRBJ1-4|NA
CAWKRTLIEKLFF
>TRBV7-7|TRBJ2-5|NA
CASSLGLRGQETQYF
>TRBV6-1|TRBJ2-7|TRBD1
CASSEAVTGAVSSYEQYF
>TRBV19|TRBJ2-3|NA
CASSIGVWGRAQDTQYF
>TRBV6-5|TRBJ2-6|NA
CASSPGLLGANVLTF
>TRBV4-1|TRBJ2-3|TRBD2
CASSQERGSGGGRDTQYF
>TRBV18|TRBJ1-1|NA
CASSPLIWADTEAFF
>TRBV11-1|TRBJ1-1|NA
CASSLSWGRGAFF
>TRBV5-1|TRBJ1-4|NA
CASSLGGEMVWEKLFF
>TRBV10-3|TRBJ2-1|NA
CAISEDSLPFF
>TRBV30|TRBJ2-7|NA
CAWSASRSSYEQYF